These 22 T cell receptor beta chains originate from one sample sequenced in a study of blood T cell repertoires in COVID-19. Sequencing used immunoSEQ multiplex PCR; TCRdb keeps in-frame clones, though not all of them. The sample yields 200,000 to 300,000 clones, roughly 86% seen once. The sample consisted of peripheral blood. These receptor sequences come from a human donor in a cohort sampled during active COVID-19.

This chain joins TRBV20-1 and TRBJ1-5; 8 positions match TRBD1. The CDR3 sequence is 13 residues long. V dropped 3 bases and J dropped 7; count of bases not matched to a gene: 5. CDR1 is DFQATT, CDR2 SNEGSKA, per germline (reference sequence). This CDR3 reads CSASFTGGQPQHF. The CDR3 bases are TGCAGTGCTAGTTTCACAGGGGGACAGCCCCAGCATTTT.

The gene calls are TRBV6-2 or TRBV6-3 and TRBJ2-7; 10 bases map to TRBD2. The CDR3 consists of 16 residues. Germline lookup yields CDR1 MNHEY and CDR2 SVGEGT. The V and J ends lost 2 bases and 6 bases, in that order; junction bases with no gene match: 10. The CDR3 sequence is CASSYPSGSARSEQYF. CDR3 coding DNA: TGTGCCAGCAGTTACCCTAGCGGGAGCGCGAGAAGCGAGCAGTACTTC.

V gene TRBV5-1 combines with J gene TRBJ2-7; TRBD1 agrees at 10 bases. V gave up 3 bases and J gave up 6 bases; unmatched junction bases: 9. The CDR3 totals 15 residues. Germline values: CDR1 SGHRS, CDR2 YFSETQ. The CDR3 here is CASSYPGQGSGEQYF. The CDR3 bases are TGCGCCAGCAGCTACCCGGGACAGGGGTCTGGCGAGCAGTACTTC.

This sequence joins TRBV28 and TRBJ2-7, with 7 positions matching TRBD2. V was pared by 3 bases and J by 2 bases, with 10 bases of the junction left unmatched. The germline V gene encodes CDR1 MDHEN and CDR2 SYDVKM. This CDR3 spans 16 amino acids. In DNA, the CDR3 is TGTGCCAGCAGTTTCAGACTAGCTACCCCGACCTACGAGCAGTACTTC. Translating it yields CASSFRLATPTYEQYF. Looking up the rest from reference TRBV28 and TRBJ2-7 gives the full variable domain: DVKVTQSSRYLVKRTGEKVFLECVQDMDHENMFWYRQDPGLGLRLIYFSYDVKMKEKGDIPEGYSVSREKKERFSLILESASTNQTSMYLCASSFRLATPTYEQYFGPGTRLTVT.

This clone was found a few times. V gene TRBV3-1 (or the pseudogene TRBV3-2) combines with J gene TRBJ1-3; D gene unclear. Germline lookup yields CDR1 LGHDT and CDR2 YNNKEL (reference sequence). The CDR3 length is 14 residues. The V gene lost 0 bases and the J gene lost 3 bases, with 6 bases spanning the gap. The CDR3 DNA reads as TGTGCCAGCAGCCAAGACCTCAGTGGAAACACCATATATTTT. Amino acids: CASSQDLSGNTIYF.

The CDR3 protein is CASSAAGTRSYEQYF. The DNA for the CDR3 is TGTGCCAGCAGTGCGGCCGGGACTAGGAGCTACGAGCAGTACTTC. The chain couples TRBV27 to TRBJ2-7; 8 nucleotides align to TRBD2. CDR3 length equals 15 residues. V was clipped by 5 bases and J by 3 bases; unmatched bases: 9. Germline V gene data show CDR1 as MNHEY and CDR2 as SMNVEV (reference sequence).

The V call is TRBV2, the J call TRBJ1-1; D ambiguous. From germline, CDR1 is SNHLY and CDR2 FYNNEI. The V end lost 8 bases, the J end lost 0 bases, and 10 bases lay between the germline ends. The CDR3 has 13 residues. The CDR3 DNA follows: TGTGCCAGCGAGGGAGAAATGAACACTGAAGCTTTCTTT. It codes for CASEGEMNTEAFF.

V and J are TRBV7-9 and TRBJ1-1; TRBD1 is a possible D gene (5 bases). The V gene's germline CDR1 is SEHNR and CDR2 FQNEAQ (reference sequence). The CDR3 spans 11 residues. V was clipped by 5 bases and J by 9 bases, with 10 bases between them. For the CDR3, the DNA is TGTGCCAGCAGCCTGACAGATAAAGCTTTCTTT. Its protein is CASSLTDKAFF.

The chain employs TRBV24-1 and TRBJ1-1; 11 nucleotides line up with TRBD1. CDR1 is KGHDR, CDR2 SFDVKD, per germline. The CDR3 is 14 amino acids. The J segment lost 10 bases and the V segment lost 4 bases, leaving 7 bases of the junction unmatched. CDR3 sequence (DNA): TGTGCCACCAGTGAACGCGGACAGGGGGCAGGAGCTTTCTTT. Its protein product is CATSERGQGAGAFF.

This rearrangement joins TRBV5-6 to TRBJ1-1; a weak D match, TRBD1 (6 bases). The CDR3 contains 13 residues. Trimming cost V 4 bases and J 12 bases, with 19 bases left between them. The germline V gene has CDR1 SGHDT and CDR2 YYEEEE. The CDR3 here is CASSPPGGGSTFF. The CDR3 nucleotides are TGTGCCAGCAGCCCACCCGGGGGGGGCTCAACTTTCTTT.

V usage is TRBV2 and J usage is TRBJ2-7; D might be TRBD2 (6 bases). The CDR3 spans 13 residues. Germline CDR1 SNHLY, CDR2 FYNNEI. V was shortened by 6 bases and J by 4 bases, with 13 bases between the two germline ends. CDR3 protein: CASRRGRLYEQYF. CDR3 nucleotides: TGTGCCAGCAGGCGGGGCAGGTTGTACGAGCAGTACTTC.

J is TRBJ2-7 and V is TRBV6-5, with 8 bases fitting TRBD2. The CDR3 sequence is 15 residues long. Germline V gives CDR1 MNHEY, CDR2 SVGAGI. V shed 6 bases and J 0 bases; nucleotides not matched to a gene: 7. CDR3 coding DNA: TGTGCCAGCAGGGCAACTAGCGGACCCTCCTACGAGCAGTACTTC. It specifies CASRATSGPSYEQYF.

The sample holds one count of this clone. CDR3 amino acids: CASSLEMLSRGDGYTF. Written as DNA, the CDR3 is TGCGCCAGCAGCCTAGAGATGTTATCAAGGGGCGATGGCTACACCTTC. V gene TRBV5-1 combines with J gene TRBJ1-2; D may be TRBD1 (5 bases). The CDR3 runs 16 residues. V was trimmed by 4 bases and J by 6 bases, leaving 22 bases between them. Germline CDR1 SGHRS, CDR2 YFSETQ.

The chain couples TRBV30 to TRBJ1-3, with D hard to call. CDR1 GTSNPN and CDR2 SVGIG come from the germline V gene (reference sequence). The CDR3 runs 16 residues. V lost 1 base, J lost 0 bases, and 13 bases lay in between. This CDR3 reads CAWSAGPANSGNTIYF. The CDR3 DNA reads TGTGCCTGGAGTGCAGGCCCGGCGAACTCTGGAAACACCATATATTTT.

CDR3 amino acids: CASTPGGANSPLHF. CDR3 coding DNA: TGTGCCAGCACCCCGGGGGGGGCGAATTCACCCCTCCACTTT. This chain links TRBV6-2 or TRBV6-3 with TRBJ1-6; tentative D call: TRBD1 (6 bases). The CDR3 has 14 amino acids. Germline lookup yields CDR1 MNHEY and CDR2 SVGEGT. The ends were cut back, 7 bases at V and 7 bases at J, with 14 bases in the middle.

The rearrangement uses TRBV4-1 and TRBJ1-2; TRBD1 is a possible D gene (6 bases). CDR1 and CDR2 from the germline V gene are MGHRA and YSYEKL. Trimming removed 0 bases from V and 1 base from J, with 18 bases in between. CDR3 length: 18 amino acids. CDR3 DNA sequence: TGCGCCAGCAGCCAAGAAACACAGGGAGAAGGGGATAACTATGGCTACACCTTC. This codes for CASSQETQGEGDNYGYTF.

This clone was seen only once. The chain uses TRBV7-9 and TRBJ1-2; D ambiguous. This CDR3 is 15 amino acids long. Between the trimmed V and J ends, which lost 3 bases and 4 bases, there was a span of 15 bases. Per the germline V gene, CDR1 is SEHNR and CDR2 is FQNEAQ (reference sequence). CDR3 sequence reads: CASSFEGDLFYGYTF. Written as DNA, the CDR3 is TGTGCCAGCAGCTTCGAGGGTGACCTCTTCTATGGCTACACCTTC.

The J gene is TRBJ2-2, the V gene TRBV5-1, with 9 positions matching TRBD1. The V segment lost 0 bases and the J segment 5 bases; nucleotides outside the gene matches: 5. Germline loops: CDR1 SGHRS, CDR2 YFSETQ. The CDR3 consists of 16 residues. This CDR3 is CASSLEQGAGTGELFF. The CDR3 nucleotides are TGCGCCAGCAGCTTGGAACAGGGGGCGGGGACCGGGGAGCTGTTTTTT. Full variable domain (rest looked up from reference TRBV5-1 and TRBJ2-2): KAGVTQTPRYLIKTRGQQVTLSCSPISGHRSVSWYQQTPGQGLQFLFEYFSETQRNKGNFPGRFSGRQFSNSRSEMNVSTLELGDSALYLCASSLEQGAGTGELFFGEGSRLTVL.

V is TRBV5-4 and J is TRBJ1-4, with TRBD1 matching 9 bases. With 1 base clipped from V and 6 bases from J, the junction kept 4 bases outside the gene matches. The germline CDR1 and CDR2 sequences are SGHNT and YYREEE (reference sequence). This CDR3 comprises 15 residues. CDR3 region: CASSLNRGHDEKLFF. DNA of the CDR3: TGTGCCAGCAGCTTGAACAGGGGGCATGATGAAAAACTGTTTTTT.

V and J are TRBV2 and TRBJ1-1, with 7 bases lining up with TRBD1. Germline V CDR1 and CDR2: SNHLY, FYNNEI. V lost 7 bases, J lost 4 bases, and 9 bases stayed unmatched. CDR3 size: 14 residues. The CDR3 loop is CASTRTGLGTEAFF. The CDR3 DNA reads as TGTGCCAGCACGAGGACAGGCCTGGGCACTGAAGCTTTCTTT.

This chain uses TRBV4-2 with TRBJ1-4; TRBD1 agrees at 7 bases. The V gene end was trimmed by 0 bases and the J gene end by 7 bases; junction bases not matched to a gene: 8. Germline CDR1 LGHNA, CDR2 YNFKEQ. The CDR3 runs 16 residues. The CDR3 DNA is TGTGCCAGCAGCCAAGATTTGGGACAGAGAACTGAAAAACTGTTTTTT. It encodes CASSQDLGQRTEKLFF.

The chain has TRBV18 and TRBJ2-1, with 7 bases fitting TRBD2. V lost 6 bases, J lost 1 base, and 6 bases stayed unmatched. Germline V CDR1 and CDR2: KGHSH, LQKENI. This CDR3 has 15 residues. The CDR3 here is CASSPWRGSYNEQFF. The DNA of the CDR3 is TGTGCCAGCTCTCCCTGGCGGGGGTCCTACAATGAGCAGTTCTTC.